Below, 29 T cell receptor beta chains from the same sample are listed, as sequenced in a study of T cell responses to AZD1222 COVID-19 vaccine. Sequencing used immunoSEQ multiplex PCR; TCRdb keeps in-frame clones, though not all of them. The sample gives fewer than 200,000 clones, under 95% of which show up once; roughly 4.3% is in the top ten. The sample consisted of peripheral blood, taken on day 0 of MenACWY control vaccination. The receptors were sampled from an adult in good health.

This clone was detected only a few times. CDR3 loop: CASSSTRGQNGYTF. For the CDR3, the DNA is TGTGCCAGCAGCTCCACCCGGGGACAGAATGGCTACACCTTC. This chain connects TRBV7-2 to TRBJ1-2, with TRBD1 matching over 7 bases. With V trimmed by 4 bases and J by 6 bases, 8 bases remained unmatched. CDR3 length: 14 amino acids. Germline CDR1 reads SGHTA; CDR2 reads FQGNSA.

This chain uses TRBV16 with TRBJ2-5; no definite D call. There are 14 residues in the CDR3. Trimming pared 2 bases from V and 1 base from J, leaving 8 bases between. Germline V gene data show CDR1 as KGHSY and CDR2 as FQNENV. This chain's CDR3 is CASSQPELQETQYF. CDR3 coding DNA: TGTGCCAGCAGCCAACCGGAACTCCAAGAGACCCAGTACTTC.

The genes are TRBV2 and TRBJ1-4; D is ambiguous. Germline V gene lookup returns CDR1 SNHLY and CDR2 FYNNEI. The ends were cut back, 6 bases at V and 6 bases at J, with 14 bases in the middle. CDR3 length: 14 amino acids. CDR3 sequence (DNA): TGTGCCAGCAGCGTAACCGGGTTTGATGAAAAACTGTTTTTT. It translates to CASSVTGFDEKLFF.

The V and J genes are TRBV2 and TRBJ1-4; TRBD1 matches at 8 bases. V lost 1 base, J lost 7 bases, and 5 bases stayed unmatched. Germline CDR1 SNHLY, CDR2 FYNNEI. The CDR3 consists of 15 residues. The CDR3 loop reads CASSEGTGFTEKLFF. The CDR3 nucleotides are TGTGCCAGCAGTGAAGGGACAGGGTTTACTGAAAAACTGTTTTTT.

The chain employs TRBV10-1 and TRBJ2-2; 8 bases line up with TRBD1. The junction had 6 bases not matched to a gene; V was cut back by 3 bases and J by 3 bases. Per the germline V gene, CDR1 is WNHNN and CDR2 is SYGVQD (reference sequence). The CDR3 spans 16 residues. CDR3 residues: CASSDYRGVDTGELFF. The CDR3 nucleotides are TGCGCCAGCAGTGATTACAGGGGGGTCGACACCGGGGAGCTGTTTTTT.

In this sample, this clone turned up once. The chain combines TRBV10-3 with TRBJ1-1; TRBD1 might be the D (5 bases). Germline loops: CDR1 ENHRY, CDR2 SYGVKD. There are 13 residues in the CDR3. Trimming pared 9 bases from V and 7 bases from J, leaving 18 bases between. CDR3 in DNA: TGTGCCATAATGGAGGGACGAAGCGATGAAGCTTTCTTT. Its protein product is CAIMEGRSDEAFF.

The chain uses TRBV11-2 and TRBJ1-2, with 8 bases aligning to TRBD1. The CDR3 sequence is 15 residues long. The junction had 8 bases not matched to a gene; V was cut back by 5 bases and J by 3 bases. The germline CDR1 and CDR2 sequences are SGHAT and FQNNGV. DNA for the CDR3: TGTGCCAGCAGCCTACAGGGGGTGCGCTACTATGGCTACACCTTC. This codes for CASSLQGVRYYGYTF.

This chain connects TRBV16 to TRBJ1-4, with D unresolved. V gave up 0 bases and J gave up 4 bases, with 9 bases separating them. The CDR3 sequence is 15 residues long. Germline CDR1 and CDR2: KGHSY and FQNENV. The CDR3 DNA sequence: TGTGCCAGCAGCCAATCCGGCAAGATTAATGAAAAACTGTTTTTT. Residues: CASSQSGKINEKLFF.

The J gene is TRBJ1-5, the V gene TRBV3-1 (or the pseudogene TRBV3-2); weak D call: TRBD1 (5 bases). From germline, CDR1 is LGHDT and CDR2 YNNKEL (reference sequence). V was clipped by 2 bases and J by 3 bases, with 8 bases between them. The CDR3 length is 14 residues. The CDR3 coding sequence is TGTGCCAGCAGCCAAAGGGGCTTCAATCAGCCCCAGCATTTT. As protein: CASSQRGFNQPQHF.

V gene TRBV19 combines with J gene TRBJ2-2, with 8 bases fitting TRBD2. V shed 3 bases, J shed 4 bases, and the junction held 7 bases outside the gene matches. The CDR3 contains 16 residues. Germline lookup yields CDR1 LNHDA and CDR2 SQIVND (reference sequence). CDR3 protein: CASSMSAGESTGELFF. CDR3 nucleotides: TGTGCCAGTAGTATGTCAGCGGGAGAGAGCACCGGGGAGCTGTTTTTT.

J is TRBJ1-3 and V is TRBV13, with TRBD1 as a possible D gene (5 bases). The CDR3 extends over 16 amino acids. V lost 5 bases and J 3 bases, leaving 17 bases between the germline ends. Germline V lookup: CDR1 PRHDT, CDR2 FYEKMQ (reference sequence). This CDR3 is CASSQDPPRVGNTIYF. In nucleotides, the CDR3 is TGTGCCAGCAGCCAAGATCCCCCCAGGGTTGGAAACACCATATATTTT. The full variable domain, rest sourced from reference TRBV13 and TRBJ1-3, is AAGVIQSPRHLIKEKRETATLKCYPIPRHDTVYWYQQGPGQDPQFLISFYEKMQSDKGSIPDRFSAQQFSDYHSELNMSSLELGDSALYFCASSQDPPRVGNTIYFGEGSWLTVV.

The chain employs TRBV5-1 and TRBJ2-2; TRBD2 agrees at 7 bases. With V trimmed by 4 bases and J by 4 bases, 10 bases remained unmatched. There are 16 residues in the CDR3. Germline values: CDR1 SGHRS, CDR2 YFSETQ. CDR3: CASSLVGLGVTGELFF. DNA for the CDR3: TGCGCCAGCAGCCTGGTAGGACTAGGTGTCACCGGGGAGCTGTTTTTT.

The V and J genes are TRBV6-5 and TRBJ2-1; 10 nucleotides line up with TRBD2. Trimming cost V 5 bases and J 4 bases; bases outside gene matches: 5. The CDR3 has 15 amino acids. The germline CDR1 and CDR2 sequences are MNHEY and SVGAGI. In DNA, the CDR3 is TGTGCCAGCAGTCAGGGACTAGCGCCTTACAATGAGCAGTTCTTC. As protein: CASSQGLAPYNEQFF.

The V call is TRBV27, the J call TRBJ1-4; D remains unclear. CDR1 and CDR2 from the germline V gene are MNHEY and SMNVEV (reference sequence). Between the trimmed V and J ends, which lost 0 bases and 8 bases, there was a span of 10 bases. The CDR3 loop spans 14 amino acids. The CDR3 region is CASSLSGVGEKLFF. The CDR3 coding sequence is TGTGCCAGCAGTTTATCCGGGGTGGGGGAAAAACTGTTTTTT.

The rearrangement joins TRBV12-3 or TRBV12-4 to TRBJ2-4, with TRBD1 matching over 8 bases. The CDR3 runs 13 residues. The junction had 4 bases not matched to a gene; V was cut back by 1 base and J by 11 bases. The CDR3 DNA is TGTGCCAGCAGTTTAGGGACAGGGACCCTTCAGTACTTC. Residues: CASSLGTGTLQYF.

The chain uses TRBV5-1 and TRBJ1-2; D may be TRBD1 (6 bases). With 6 bases removed from V and 3 bases from J, the gap between germline ends came to 18 bases. Germline V gives CDR1 SGHRS, CDR2 YFSETQ. CDR3 length: 15 amino acids. The CDR3, as DNA: TGCGCCAGCACCTGGCTGGGGGGCGCGGACTATGGCTACACCTTC. Amino acid sequence: CASTWLGGADYGYTF.

The J gene is TRBJ2-3, the V gene TRBV3-1 (or the pseudogene TRBV3-2); 10 bases are shared with TRBD2. CDR3 length: 14 residues. Losses at the gene ends were 10 bases for V and 3 bases for J; bases not matched to a gene: 7. CDR1 is LGHDT and CDR2 is YNNKEL in the germline V gene (reference sequence). The CDR3 reads CATLGGLATDTQYF. The CDR3 region has the DNA TGTGCCACCCTCGGGGGACTAGCGACAGATACGCAGTATTTT.

The genes are TRBV21-1 and TRBJ2-1. TRBV21-1 is a pseudogene. This CDR3 contains 17 residues. CDR3: CASSSGAEGGSYNEQFF. The CDR3, as DNA: TGTGCCAGCAGCAGTGGGGCGGAGGGGGGCTCCTACAATGAGCAGTTCTTC.

The rearrangement uses TRBV7-9 and TRBJ1-4; D remains ambiguous. The CDR3 covers 16 residues. V lost 5 bases, J lost 0 bases, and 13 bases lay in between. Germline V gives CDR1 SEHNR, CDR2 FQNEAQ (reference sequence). The CDR3 protein is CASSEPGYATNEKLFF. CDR3 DNA sequence: TGTGCCAGCAGCGAACCGGGGTACGCAACTAATGAAAAACTGTTTTTT.

V and J are TRBV6-5 and TRBJ2-3; D is perhaps TRBD2 (6 bases). V was cut by 0 bases and J by 6 bases, with 10 bases left in between. The CDR3 sequence is 14 residues long. In germline, CDR1 is MNHEY, CDR2 SVGAGI. DNA for the CDR3: TGTGCCAGCAGTTACTCGAACCGGGGGGATACGCAGTATTTT. This encodes CASSYSNRGDTQYF.

For this clone: Other DNA sequences within the sample encode an identical CDR3. J is TRBJ1-2 and V is TRBV19; D not resolved. Between the trimmed V and J ends, which lost 4 bases and 1 base, there was a span of 7 bases. The CDR3 loop spans 13 amino acids. Germline V gene data show CDR1 as LNHDA and CDR2 as SQIVND (reference sequence). CDR3 loop: CASSTGFNYGYTF. CDR3 DNA sequence: TGTGCCAGTAGTACTGGATTTAACTATGGCTACACCTTC.

This clone was observed a few times. V and J are TRBV27 and TRBJ2-3; 9 nucleotides agree with TRBD1. The germline V gene encodes CDR1 MNHEY and CDR2 SMNVEV (reference sequence). The J segment lost 1 base and the V segment lost 5 bases, leaving 4 bases of the junction unmatched. This CDR3 is 15 amino acids long. Here the CDR3 reads CASSGTGSRTDTQYF. CDR3 bases: TGTGCCAGCAGTGGGACAGGGTCTCGCACAGATACGCAGTATTTT.

The chain's CDR3 is CASSQGLLKEKLFF. The CDR3 region has the DNA TGTGCCAGCAGCCAGGGACTTTTAAAGGAAAAACTGTTTTTT. The chain combines TRBV3-1 (or the pseudogene TRBV3-2) with TRBJ1-4; D perhaps matches TRBD1 (5 bases). The CDR3 totals 14 residues. V lost 3 bases and J 8 bases, leaving 13 bases between the germline ends. Germline CDR1 LGHDT, CDR2 YNNKEL (reference sequence).

V gene TRBV30 combines with J gene TRBJ2-7; a weak D match, TRBD1 (5 bases). Trimming took off 5 bases at V and 0 bases at J, with 11 bases between the two ends. CDR3 size: 13 residues. Germline lookup yields CDR1 GTSNPN and CDR2 SVGIG (reference sequence). In nucleotides, the CDR3 is TGTGCCTGGCAGGGATCTAACTCCTACGAGCAGTACTTC. It encodes CAWQGSNSYEQYF.

The chain links TRBV4-1 to TRBJ2-1; 10 bases line up with TRBD2. The ends lost 4 bases at V and 0 bases at J; junction bases unmatched: 12. This CDR3 is built from 19 residues. Germline V gene sequence: CDR1 MGHRA, CDR2 YSYEKL. CDR3 amino acids: CASSPLLAGVSSSYNEQFF. The CDR3 coding sequence is TGCGCCAGCAGCCCTCTCCTAGCGGGAGTTTCTAGCTCCTACAATGAGCAGTTCTTC.

This rearrangement joins TRBV4-1 to TRBJ2-7; no firm D call. The CDR3 runs 16 residues. V dropped 4 bases and J dropped 4 bases, with 20 bases sitting between them. Germline CDR1 is MGHRA and CDR2 is YSYEKL. The CDR3 loop reads CASSPPPAANTYEQYF. The CDR3 bases are TGCGCCAGCAGCCCCCCCCCTGCAGCCAATACGTACGAGCAGTACTTC.

The chain links TRBV19 to TRBJ1-2; 9 bases fit TRBD1. J was trimmed by 3 bases and V by 1 base; bases with no gene match: 3. The V gene's germline CDR1 is LNHDA and CDR2 SQIVND (reference sequence). The CDR3 runs 15 residues. This CDR3 is CASSIGTGAYYGYTF. The CDR3 DNA reads as TGTGCCAGTAGTATAGGGACAGGGGCGTACTATGGCTACACCTTC.

CDR3 coding DNA: TGTGCCAGCAGCAAAGACCGTATCACAGATACGCAGTATTTT. Amino acids: CASSKDRITDTQYF. This chain links TRBV9 with TRBJ2-3; D ambiguous. The CDR3 length is 14 residues. Deletions cut 4 bases from V and 2 bases from J, with 11 bases between. Germline V gives CDR1 SGDLS, CDR2 YYNGEE. Full variable domain (rest looked up from reference TRBV9 and TRBJ2-3): DSGVTQTPKHLITATGQRVTLRCSPRSGDLSVYWYQQSLDQGLQFLIQYYNGEERAKGNILERFSAQQFPDLHSELNLSSLELGDSALYFCASSKDRITDTQYFGPGTRLTVL.

V and J are TRBV5-1 and TRBJ1-4; D perhaps matches TRBD1 (5 bases). The CDR3 is 15 residues long. The ends were cut back, 3 bases at V and 2 bases at J, with 11 bases in the middle. Per the germline V gene, CDR1 is SGHRS and CDR2 is YFSETQ. The CDR3 region is CASSWIRGTNEKLFF. The CDR3 nucleotides read TGCGCCAGCAGCTGGATACGGGGGACTAATGAAAAACTGTTTTTT.